The clone carrying this TCR beta chain showed up many times. Random hexamers primed reverse transcription of about 0.45 to 1 ug RNA. Multiplex PCR with immunoSEQ amplified the TCR beta CDR3 across 54 Vbeta and 13 Jbeta. Each CDR3 protein is one row after TCRdb ran MiXCR on the immunoSEQ multiplex PCR reads. Of approximately 300,000 distinct CDR3 sequences in the sample, approximately 85% were seen once. The data are from a study of CD8 T cells in Susac syndrome. The CDR3 totals 14 residues. V lost 5 bases and J lost 4; bases outside the gene matches: 2. Germline V gene data show CDR1 as MNHEY and CDR2 as SMNVEV (reference sequence). From blood CD8+ and CD4+ T cells, TCR beta sequences were generated.

The rearrangement joins TRBV27 to TRBJ2-1, with TRBD1 matching 10 bases. Sequenced: CD8+ T cells from PBMCs. The clonotype was recovered from a human donor with multiple sclerosis. The CDR3 DNA is TGTGCCAGCAGTCCGGGACAGGGGTACAATGAGCAGTTCTTC. It yields the protein CASSPGQGYNEQFF.